This entry lists 22 T cell receptor beta chains sequenced from one sample in a study of blood T cell repertoires in COVID-19. Here immunoSEQ multiplex PCR was the method, and the copy in TCRdb shows in-frame clones only, minus some. The sample consists of over 400,000 clones, approximately 85% of them appearing once. The specimen sequenced was peripheral blood. The receptors come from a human donor in a cohort sampled during active COVID-19.

The V call is TRBV7-9, the J call TRBJ2-7; TRBD1 is a possible D gene (6 bases). Trimming removed 1 base at V and 4 bases at J, with 8 bases between. The CDR3 totals 13 residues. CDR1 is SEHNR, CDR2 FQNEAQ, per germline (reference sequence). The CDR3 bases are TGTGCCAGCAGCTTAGGGGGGCCTTACGAGCAGTACTTC. As protein: CASSLGGPYEQYF.

A few counts support this clone. The chain links TRBV21-1 to TRBJ2-1; the table's TRBD2 call for D was not verified on the DNA. TRBV21-1 has pseudogene status. This CDR3 region has 20 residues. CDR3: CASSKKGPLISGVPYNEQFF. As DNA, the CDR3 is TGTGCCAGCAGCAAAAAAGGCCCACTCATAAGCGGGGTTCCCTACAATGAGCAGTTCTTC.

This clone was detected only once. J is TRBJ1-4 and V is TRBV2; 8 nucleotides line up with TRBD1. The germline V gene has CDR1 SNHLY and CDR2 FYNNEI. This CDR3 has 13 residues. V was pared by 6 bases and J by 8 bases, with 5 bases of the junction left unmatched. The CDR3 nucleotides are TGTGCCAGCAGGCAGGGGGCGGGAGAAAAACTGTTTTTT. This encodes CASRQGAGEKLFF.

There are a few counts of this clone. This chain joins TRBV7-2 and TRBJ2-5; TRBD2 matches at 9 bases. The germline V gene encodes CDR1 SGHTA and CDR2 FQGNSA. The CDR3 has 16 residues. Unmatched junction bases numbered 10, after V lost 5 bases and J lost 3 bases. This CDR3 is CASSNLGGRAEETQYF. The CDR3 DNA reads as TGTGCCAGCAGCAATCTTGGCGGGAGGGCGGAAGAGACCCAGTACTTC.

J is TRBJ2-1 and V is TRBV11-3, with 10 bases lining up with TRBD1. The CDR3 has 17 residues. Germline V gene data show CDR1 as SGHNT and CDR2 as YENEEA. J lost 5 bases, V lost 1 base, and 8 bases had no gene match. The CDR3 spells CASSLVPLTGGHNEQFF. The CDR3 bases are TGTGCCAGCAGCTTAGTTCCCCTGACAGGGGGCCACAATGAGCAGTTCTTC.

This chain links TRBV7-9 with TRBJ2-2, with 9 nucleotides matching TRBD1. The CDR3 has 15 amino acids. CDR1 is SEHNR, CDR2 FQNEAQ, per germline (reference sequence). V lost 2 bases, J lost 6 bases, and 4 bases stayed unmatched. CDR3 coding DNA: TGTGCCAGCAGCTTAACACAGGGGGCCGCCGGGGAGCTGTTTTTT. This encodes CASSLTQGAAGELFF.

The rearrangement links TRBV3-1 (or the pseudogene TRBV3-2) to TRBJ1-2; 7 nucleotides match TRBD1. The ends lost 4 bases at V and 5 bases at J; junction bases unmatched: 16. The length of the CDR3 is 17 residues. Germline V gene lookup returns CDR1 LGHDT and CDR2 YNNKEL (reference sequence). CDR3 amino acids: CASSLSGTATSTYGYTF. In DNA, the CDR3 is TGTGCCAGCAGCCTTTCCGGGACAGCAACCTCCACTTATGGCTACACCTTC.

This clone was seen only once. A junction end diverges from the germline sequence, so it may reflect a read error. The rearrangement joins TRBV7-7 to TRBJ2-5, with 10 bases matching TRBD2. Germline V gives CDR1 SSHAT, CDR2 FNYEAQ (reference sequence). The CDR3 is 15 residues long. In DNA, the CDR3 is TGTGCTAGCAGCCAGCTAGCGGGAGACGGGGAGACCCAGTACTTC. This gives the protein CASSQLAGDGETQYF.

The chain recombines TRBV19 with TRBJ2-7; 9 bases align to TRBD1. The CDR3 is made up of 15 amino acids. The V gene end was trimmed by 5 bases and the J gene end by 1 base; junction bases not matched to a gene: 6. CDR1 and CDR2 (germline): LNHDA, SQIVND (reference sequence). DNA of the CDR3: TGTGCCAGTAGTTTACCCGGGACAGGGTCCTACGAGCAGTACTTC. Its translation is CASSLPGTGSYEQYF.

The rearrangement joins TRBV7-2 to TRBJ1-1, with a weak D call TRBD1 (5 bases). The CDR3 contains 16 residues. Per the germline V gene, CDR1 is SGHTA and CDR2 is FQGNSA. V was shortened by 1 base and J by 0 bases, with 12 bases between the two germline ends. CDR3 residues: CASSLGRRGVNTEAFF. In nucleotides, the CDR3 is TGTGCCAGCAGCTTAGGGCGGCGGGGGGTGAACACTGAAGCTTTCTTT. Using reference TRBV7-2 and TRBJ1-1 for the parts outside the CDR3, the full variable domain is GAGVSQSPSNKVTEKGKDVELRCDPISGHTALYWYRQSLGQGLEFLIYFQGNSAPDKSGLPSDRFSAERTGGSVSTLTIQRTQQEDSAVYLCASSLGRRGVNTEAFFGQGTRLTVV.

The rearrangement links TRBV6-5 to TRBJ1-1; D is unresolved. Trimming left V 0 bases short and J 7 bases short, with 15 bases between. CDR3 length: 15 residues. Germline values: CDR1 MNHEY, CDR2 SVGAGI. Here the CDR3 reads CASSYSNVRGFEAFF. The DNA of the CDR3 is TGTGCCAGCAGTTACTCGAATGTTCGGGGTTTTGAAGCTTTCTTT.

The J gene is TRBJ1-5, the V gene TRBV10-3; a weak D match, TRBD1 (6 bases). CDR3 size: 18 residues. The germline CDR1 and CDR2 sequences are ENHRY and SYGVKD. V was cut by 0 bases and J by 6 bases, with 21 bases left in between. CDR3 sequence (DNA): TGTGCCATCAGTGAGTCGAGGGGGGGACGACTGGGATCTCAGCCCCAGCATTTT. It translates to CAISESRGGRLGSQPQHF.

V gene TRBV5-1 combines with J gene TRBJ1-1, with D tentatively TRBD1 (5 bases). There are 14 residues in the CDR3. The V end lost 5 bases, the J end lost 4 bases, and 15 bases lay between the germline ends. CDR1 is SGHRS, CDR2 YFSETQ, per germline. CDR3 residues: CASSSAPGGTEAFF. The CDR3 DNA is TGCGCCAGCAGTTCGGCTCCCGGGGGCACTGAAGCTTTCTTT.

The rearrangement links TRBV19 to TRBJ1-5; 7 bases fit TRBD1. V shed 3 bases, J shed 4 bases, and the junction held 12 bases outside the gene matches. CDR3 length: 17 residues. Germline V gene sequence: CDR1 LNHDA, CDR2 SQIVND (reference sequence). The CDR3 DNA follows: TGTGCCAGTAGTATTAAGTTCGGGAGGGGGCAAAATCAGCCCCAGCATTTT. Protein sequence: CASSIKFGRGQNQPQHF.

The rearrangement links TRBV19 to TRBJ2-1, with 8 bases matching TRBD2. Germline values: CDR1 LNHDA, CDR2 SQIVND (reference sequence). The CDR3 is 15 residues long. The trim removed 6 bases at V and 2 bases at J, leaving 6 bases unmatched. Written as DNA, the CDR3 is TGTGCCAGTAGGAGCCGACTAGCGACCTACAATGAGCAGTTCTTC. This translates into CASRSRLATYNEQFF.

V and J are TRBV28 and TRBJ1-2, with TRBD1 as a possible D gene (5 bases). The CDR3 sequence is 16 residues long. Trimming removed 2 bases at V and 2 bases at J, with 15 bases between. CDR1 is MDHEN, CDR2 SYDVKM, per germline. In nucleotides, the CDR3 is TGTGCCAGCAGTTTAGGGGGGGAATACCTGAACTATGGCTACACCTTC. Protein product: CASSLGGEYLNYGYTF.

The V and J genes are TRBV5-4 and TRBJ1-1; D is perhaps TRBD1 (5 bases). This CDR3 is built from 14 residues. V was trimmed by 4 bases and J by 1 base, leaving 11 bases between them. Germline assignment: CDR1 SGHNT and CDR2 YYREEE (reference sequence). CDR3 sequence reads: CASSHQTENTEAFF. Written as DNA, the CDR3 is TGTGCCAGCAGCCACCAGACAGAGAACACTGAAGCTTTCTTT.

The CDR3 DNA reads TGTGCCAGCACCGCCATGTGGGGGAGGGTAGCTTTCTTT. It is translated as CASTAMWGRVAFF. The chain carries TRBV6-5 and TRBJ1-1, with a possible D match to TRBD1 (5 bases). The length of the CDR3 is 13 residues. Germline-derived CDR1 and CDR2 are MNHEY and SVGAGI. The ends were cut back, 7 bases at V and 10 bases at J, with 19 bases in the middle.

In its sample, this clone was seen once. The genes are TRBV5-1 and TRBJ1-1, with 12 bases fitting TRBD1. Germline V CDR1 and CDR2: SGHRS, YFSETQ. The length of the CDR3 is 13 residues. The V gene end was trimmed by 7 bases and the J gene end by 5 bases; junction bases not matched to a gene: 3. This CDR3 is CASLGQGATEAFF. CDR3 sequence (DNA): TGCGCCAGCTTGGGACAGGGGGCAACTGAAGCTTTCTTT.

This chain links TRBV18 with TRBJ2-2; TRBD1 agrees at 7 bases. Germline CDR1 and CDR2: KGHSH and LQKENI. This CDR3 spans 17 amino acids. Trimming at V came to 5 bases and at J to 2 bases, leaving 11 bases not matched to a gene. The CDR3 coding sequence is TGTGCCAGCTCATTACAGGGACAGCAAAGCAACACCGGGGAGCTGTTTTTT. It translates to CASSLQGQQSNTGELFF.

The chain employs TRBV5-1 and TRBJ1-2, with a possible D match to TRBD1 (6 bases). This CDR3 is 14 amino acids long. Between the trimmed V and J ends, which lost 5 bases and 0 bases, there was a span of 11 bases. The V gene's germline CDR1 is SGHRS and CDR2 YFSETQ. CDR3: CASRPGDTNYGYTF. CDR3 in DNA: TGCGCCAGCAGACCAGGGGATACTAACTATGGCTACACCTTC.

This sequence joins TRBV28 and TRBJ2-5, with D possibly matching TRBD1 (6 bases). This CDR3 is built from 14 residues. Trimming pared 7 bases from V and 0 bases from J, leaving 12 bases between. CDR1 is MDHEN and CDR2 is SYDVKM in the germline V gene. The CDR3 is CASNGGRNQETQYF. Here the CDR3 DNA reads TGTGCCAGCAATGGGGGCAGAAACCAAGAGACCCAGTACTTC.